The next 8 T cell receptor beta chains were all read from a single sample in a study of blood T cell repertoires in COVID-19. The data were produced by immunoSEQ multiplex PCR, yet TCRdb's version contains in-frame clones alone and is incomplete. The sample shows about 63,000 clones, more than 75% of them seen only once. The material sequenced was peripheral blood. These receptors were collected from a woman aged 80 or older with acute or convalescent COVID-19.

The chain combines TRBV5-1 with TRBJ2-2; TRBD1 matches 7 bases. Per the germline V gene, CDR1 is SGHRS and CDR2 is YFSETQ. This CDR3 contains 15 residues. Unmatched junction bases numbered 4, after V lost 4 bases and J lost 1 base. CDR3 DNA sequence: TGCGCCAGCAGCCCGGGACAGCGGAACACCGGGGAGCTGTTTTTT. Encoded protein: CASSPGQRNTGELFF.

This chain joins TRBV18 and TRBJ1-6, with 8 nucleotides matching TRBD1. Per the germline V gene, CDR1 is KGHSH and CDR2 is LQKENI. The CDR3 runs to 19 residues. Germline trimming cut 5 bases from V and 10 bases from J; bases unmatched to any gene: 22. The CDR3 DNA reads TGTGCCAGCTCATCAACAGGGGGGAATACCCCGTGGGGGAGGTCACCCCTCCACTTT. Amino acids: CASSSTGGNTPWGRSPLHF.

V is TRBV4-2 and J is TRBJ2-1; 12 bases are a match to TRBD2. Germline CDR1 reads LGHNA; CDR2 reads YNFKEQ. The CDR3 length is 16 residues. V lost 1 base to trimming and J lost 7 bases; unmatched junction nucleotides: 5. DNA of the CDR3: TGTGCCAGCAGCCAAGTACTAGCGGGAGGCCTGAATGAGCAGTTCTTC. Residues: CASSQVLAGGLNEQFF.

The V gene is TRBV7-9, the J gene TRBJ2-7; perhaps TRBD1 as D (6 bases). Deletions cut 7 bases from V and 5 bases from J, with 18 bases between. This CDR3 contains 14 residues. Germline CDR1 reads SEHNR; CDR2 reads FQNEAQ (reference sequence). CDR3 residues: CASTPVQGSDEQYF. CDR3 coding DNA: TGTGCCAGCACCCCGGTACAGGGAAGCGACGAGCAGTACTTC.

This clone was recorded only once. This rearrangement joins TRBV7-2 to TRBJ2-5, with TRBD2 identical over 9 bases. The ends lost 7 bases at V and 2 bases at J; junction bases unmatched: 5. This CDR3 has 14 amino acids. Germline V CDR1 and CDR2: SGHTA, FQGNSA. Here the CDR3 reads CASKRTSVQETQYF. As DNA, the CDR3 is TGTGCCAGCAAACGGACTAGCGTACAAGAGACCCAGTACTTC.

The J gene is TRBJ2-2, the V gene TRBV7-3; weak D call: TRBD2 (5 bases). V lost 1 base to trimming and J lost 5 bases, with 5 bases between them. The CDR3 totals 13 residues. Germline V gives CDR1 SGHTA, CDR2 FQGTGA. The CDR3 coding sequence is TGTGCCAGCAGCTTAAGCGGGACCGGGGAGCTGTTTTTT. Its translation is CASSLSGTGELFF.

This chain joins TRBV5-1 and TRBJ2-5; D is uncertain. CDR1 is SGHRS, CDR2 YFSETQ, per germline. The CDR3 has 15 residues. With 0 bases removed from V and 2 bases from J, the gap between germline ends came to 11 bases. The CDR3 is CASSLDTVQQETQYF. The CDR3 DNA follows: TGCGCCAGCAGCTTGGATACAGTGCAACAAGAGACCCAGTACTTC.

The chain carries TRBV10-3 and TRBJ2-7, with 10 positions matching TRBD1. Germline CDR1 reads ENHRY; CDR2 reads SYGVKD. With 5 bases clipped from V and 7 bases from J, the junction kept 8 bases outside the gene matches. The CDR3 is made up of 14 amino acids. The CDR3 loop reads CAISPGTGAREQYF. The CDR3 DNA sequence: TGTGCCATCAGTCCCGGGACAGGGGCACGAGAGCAGTACTTC.